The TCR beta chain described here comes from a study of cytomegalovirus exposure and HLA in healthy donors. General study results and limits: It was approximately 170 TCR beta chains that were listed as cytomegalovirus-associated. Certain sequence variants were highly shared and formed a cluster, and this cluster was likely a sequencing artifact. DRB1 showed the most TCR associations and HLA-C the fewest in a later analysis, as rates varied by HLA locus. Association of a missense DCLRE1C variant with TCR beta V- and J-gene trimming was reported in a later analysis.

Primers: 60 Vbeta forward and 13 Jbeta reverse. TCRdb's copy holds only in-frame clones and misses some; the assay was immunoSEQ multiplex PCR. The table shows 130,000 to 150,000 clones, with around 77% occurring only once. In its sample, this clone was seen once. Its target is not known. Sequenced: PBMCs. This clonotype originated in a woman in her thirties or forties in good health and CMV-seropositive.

The CDR3 here is CASSQEVQSPGNTIYF. The DNA of the CDR3 is TGCGCCAGCAGCCAAGAAGTACAGAGCCCTGGAAACACCATATATTTT. V and J are TRBV4-1 and TRBJ1-3; D remains unclear. Germline CDR1 and CDR2: MGHRA and YSYEKL. The CDR3 has 16 residues. The ends were cut back, 0 bases at V and 2 bases at J, with 11 bases in the middle.